This T cell receptor (beta chain) is from a study of T cells in Graves' hyperthyroidism and ophthalmopathy. Study summary: Peripheral blood was acquired at first diagnosis, ahead of any therapy whatsoever. Study results and limitations: The blood repertoire included most of the expanded thyroid clonotypes above 0.001. Patients with ophthalmopathy were separated from those with stable hyperthyroidism by a 13 V-J model.

This CDR3 is 15 amino acids long. V was pared by 4 bases and J by 6 bases, with 19 bases between. Ophthalmopathy patients had Clinical Activity Score at least 3, NOSPECS grade at least 4, duration under 3 months. This clonotype has a handful of counts. Its cognate antigen is unknown. Template material for amplifying TCR beta CDR3 regions consisted of RNA transcripts. A first-round RT-PCR of the TCR CDR3 used the HTBI primer set. Using its own MiXCR run on the multiplex PCR reads, TCRdb lists one record per CDR3 protein. The repertoire holds 490,000 or so distinct CDR3 sequences, with approximately 22% as singletons.

The sample taken for sequencing was blood. The chain is built from TRBV12-3 or TRBV12-4 and TRBJ2-7; weak D call: TRBD1 (5 bases). The receptor's source is a woman in her seventies with Graves' ophthalmopathy. CDR3 amino acids: CASSWGGVQAGEQYF. DNA of the CDR3: TGTGCCAGCAGTTGGGGCGGCGTTCAAGCCGGCGAGCAGTACTTC.